This T cell receptor beta chain was recorded in a study of blood T cells in healthy people across ages. Study details: The capture of about one barcoded beta molecule per two T cells was achieved by template switching.

Germline lookup yields CDR1 SGHTA and CDR2 FQGNSA. The CDR3 is made up of 13 amino acids. V was clipped by 1 base and J by 7 bases, with 11 bases between them. Study conclusions and caveats: PBMCs that were unsorted prevented a conclusive naive versus antigen-experienced comparison.

It was with a sample-barcoded 5' primer and a J-beta primer mix that a second PCR of roughly 7 to 12 cycles was run. Every single cDNA molecule received a tag from a template-switch adaptor with 12 random nucleotides. MiXCR was run by TCRdb on the 5' RACE reads, yielding one entry per CDR3 protein. The table shows 2 million or so distinct CDR3 sequences, with approximately 50% occurring only once. In the case of this clonotype: The antigen is undetermined.

This TCR was recovered from a woman aged 40 to 50 in good health. The J gene is TRBJ2-7, the V gene TRBV7-2; D remains ambiguous. Sequenced input: blood. CDR3 coding DNA: TGTGCCAGCAGCTTAGTAGATACCGGAGAGCAGTACTTC. As protein: CASSLVDTGEQYF.